What follows describes a single T cell receptor (beta chain). The entry originates in a study of CD8+CD57+ T cells in acquired aplastic anemia. Study context: DNA from sorted CD4+ and CD8+ cells averaged around 3 ug.

All sequencing subjects had displayed CD8+CD57+ cell expansion on flow cytometry. Per germline, CDR1 MGHDK and CDR2 SYGVNS. CDR3 length: 12 amino acids. Deletions cut 3 bases from V and 14 bases from J, with 16 bases between. Profiling that covered TCR beta VDJ and CDR3 relied on genomic DNA as its template. TCRdb re-called the reads through MiXCR, storing one row per CDR3 protein. The sample shows 150,000 or so distinct CDR3 sequences, around half of them seen only once. The chain couples TRBV25-1 to TRBJ1-2; D unresolved. This clonotype originated in a human donor with aplastic anemia. The sequenced sample was sorted CD4+, CD8+, or CD8+CD57+ T cells (not recorded which) from PBMCs. The CDR3 DNA reads as TGTGCCAGCAGTGAGCGATGGGCCTATGTAACCTTC. This translates into CASSERWAYVTF.